The source of this T cell receptor beta chain is a study of T-cell reconstitution after alpha-beta-depleted transplantation in children. Preparation of the TCRbeta library used unique molecular identifiers. Each CDR3 protein gets one entry after TCRdb re-called the PCR reads with MiXCR. In the table there are approximately 230,000 distinct CDR3 sequences, roughly 24% of which are singletons. Looked up from germline, CDR1 is SGHDN and CDR2 is FVKESK. This CDR3 is built from 11 residues. Trimming cost V 8 bases and J 5 bases, with 9 bases left between them. The clonotype originates from a girl aged 2 to 10 with Fanconi anemia, due to receive a stem cell transplant. This material consisted of PBMCs, taken before TCRalphabeta/CD19-depleted stem cell transplant. V is TRBV14 and J is TRBJ2-5; a possible D gene is TRBD2 (5 bases). The CDR3 bases are TGTGCCAGCGGGAGTTGGGAGACCCAGTACTTC. It specifies CASGSWETQYF.